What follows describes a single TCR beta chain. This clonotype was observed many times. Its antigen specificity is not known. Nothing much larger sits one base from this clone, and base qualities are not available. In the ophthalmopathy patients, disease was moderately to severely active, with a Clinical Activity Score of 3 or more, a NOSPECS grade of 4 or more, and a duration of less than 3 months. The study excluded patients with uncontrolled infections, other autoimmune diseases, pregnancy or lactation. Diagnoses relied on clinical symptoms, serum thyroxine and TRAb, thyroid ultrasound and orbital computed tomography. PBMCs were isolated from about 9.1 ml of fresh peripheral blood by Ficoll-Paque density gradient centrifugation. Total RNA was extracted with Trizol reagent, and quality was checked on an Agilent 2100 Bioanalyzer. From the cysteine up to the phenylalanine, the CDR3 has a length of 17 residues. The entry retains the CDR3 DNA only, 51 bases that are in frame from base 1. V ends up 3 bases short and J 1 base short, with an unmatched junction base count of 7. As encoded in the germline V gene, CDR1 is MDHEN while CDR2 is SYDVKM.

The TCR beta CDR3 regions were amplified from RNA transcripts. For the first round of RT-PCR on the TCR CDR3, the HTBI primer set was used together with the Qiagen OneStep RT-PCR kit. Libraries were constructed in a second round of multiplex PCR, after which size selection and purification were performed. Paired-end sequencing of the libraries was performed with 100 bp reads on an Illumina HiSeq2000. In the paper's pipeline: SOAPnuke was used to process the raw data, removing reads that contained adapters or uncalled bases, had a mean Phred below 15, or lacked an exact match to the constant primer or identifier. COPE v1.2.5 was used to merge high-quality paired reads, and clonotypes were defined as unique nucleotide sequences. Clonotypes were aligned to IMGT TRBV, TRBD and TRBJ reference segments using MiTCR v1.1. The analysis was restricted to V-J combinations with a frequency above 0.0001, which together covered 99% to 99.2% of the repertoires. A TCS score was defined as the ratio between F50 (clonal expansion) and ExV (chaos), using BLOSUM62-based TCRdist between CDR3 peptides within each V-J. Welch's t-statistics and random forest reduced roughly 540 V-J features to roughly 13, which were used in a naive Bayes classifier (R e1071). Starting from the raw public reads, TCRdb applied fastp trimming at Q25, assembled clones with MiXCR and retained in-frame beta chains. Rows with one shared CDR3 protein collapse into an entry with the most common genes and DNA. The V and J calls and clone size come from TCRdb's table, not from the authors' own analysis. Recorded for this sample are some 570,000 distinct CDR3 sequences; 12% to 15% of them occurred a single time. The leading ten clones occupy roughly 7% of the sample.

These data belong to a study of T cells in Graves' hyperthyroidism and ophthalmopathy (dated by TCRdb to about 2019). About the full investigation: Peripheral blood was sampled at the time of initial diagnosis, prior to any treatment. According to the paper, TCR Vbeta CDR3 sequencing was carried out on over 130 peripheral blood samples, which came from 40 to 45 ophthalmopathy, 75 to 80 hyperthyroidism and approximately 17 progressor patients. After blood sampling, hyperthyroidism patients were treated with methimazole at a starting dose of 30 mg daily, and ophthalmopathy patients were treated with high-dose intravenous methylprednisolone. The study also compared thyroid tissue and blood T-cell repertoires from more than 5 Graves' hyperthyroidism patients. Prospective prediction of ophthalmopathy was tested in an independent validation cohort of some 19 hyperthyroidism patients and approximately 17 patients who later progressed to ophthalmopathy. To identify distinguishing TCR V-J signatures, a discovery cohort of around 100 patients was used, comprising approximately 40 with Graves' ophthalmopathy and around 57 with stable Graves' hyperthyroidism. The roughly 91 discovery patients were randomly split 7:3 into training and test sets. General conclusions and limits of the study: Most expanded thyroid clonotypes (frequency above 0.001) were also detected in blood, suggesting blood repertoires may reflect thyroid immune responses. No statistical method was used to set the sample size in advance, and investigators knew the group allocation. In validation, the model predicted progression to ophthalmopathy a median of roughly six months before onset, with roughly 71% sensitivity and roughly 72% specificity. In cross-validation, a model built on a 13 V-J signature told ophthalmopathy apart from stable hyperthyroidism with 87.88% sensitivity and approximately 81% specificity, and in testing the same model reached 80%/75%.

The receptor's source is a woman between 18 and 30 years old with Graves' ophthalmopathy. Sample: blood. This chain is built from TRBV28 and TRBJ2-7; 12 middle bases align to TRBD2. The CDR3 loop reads CASSLGLAGGTSYEQYF. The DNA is TGTGCCAGCAGTTTGGGGCTAGCGGGGGGGACGTCCTACGAGCAGTACTTC.